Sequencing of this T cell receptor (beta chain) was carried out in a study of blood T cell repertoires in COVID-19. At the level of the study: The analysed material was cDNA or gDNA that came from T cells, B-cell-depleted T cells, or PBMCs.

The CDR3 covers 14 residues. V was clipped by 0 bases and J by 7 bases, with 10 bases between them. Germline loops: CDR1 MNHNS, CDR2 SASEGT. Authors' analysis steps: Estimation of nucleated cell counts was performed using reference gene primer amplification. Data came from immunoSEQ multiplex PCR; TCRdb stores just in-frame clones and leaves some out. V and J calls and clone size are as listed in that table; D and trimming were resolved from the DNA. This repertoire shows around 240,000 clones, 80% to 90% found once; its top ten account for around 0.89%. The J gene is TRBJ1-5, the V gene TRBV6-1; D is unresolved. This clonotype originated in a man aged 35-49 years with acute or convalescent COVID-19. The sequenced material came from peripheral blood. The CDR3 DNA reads TGTGCCAGCAGTGAAGCGCTCGGTATCCAGCCCCAGCATTTT. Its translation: CASSEALGIQPQHF.